The TCR beta chain under discussion was sequenced for a study of response to subunit inactivated influenza vaccine. Study results and limitations: Few additional T cells are recruited per seasonal influenza vaccination, authors suggested.

In regard to this clonotype: Its antigen is currently unknown.

TCRdb redid the calling of the RT-PCR reads with MiXCR, one entry per CDR3 protein. The data contain around 580,000 distinct CDR3 sequences, about 10% of them singletons. This CDR3 region has 16 residues. V lost 4 bases and J lost 1; bases outside the gene matches: 5. Looked up from germline, CDR1 is KGHDR and CDR2 is SFDVKD. The clonotype comes from a man in his fifties who received an inactivated influenza vaccine. Sequenced material: PBMCs from blood, taken on the day of vaccination. V and J are TRBV24-1 and TRBJ2-2; 7 bases map to TRBD1. CDR3 sequence: CATSDRGQLNTGELFF. The DNA for the CDR3 is TGTGCCACCAGTGACCGGGGACAGCTGAACACCGGGGAGCTGTTTTTT.